This TCR beta chain was captured by sequencing in a study of blood T cell repertoires in COVID-19. Looking at the study overall: Collection of acute and convalescent COVID-19 samples took place in the United States, Italy and Spain. PBMCs, B-cell-depleted T cells, or T cells were the source of the cDNA or gDNA that made up the material.

Per the original methods: By means of reference gene primer amplification, nucleated cell counts were estimated. Sequencing was performed with immunoSEQ multiplex PCR; in TCRdb, only in-frame clones are kept and a portion is missing. The D gene and trimming were derived from the DNA, and the V and J assignments and clone size from that table. The sample lists a few hundred thousand clones, 89% occurring once. Trimming removed 4 bases from V and 6 bases from J; junction bases left unmatched: 6. The CDR3 extends over 16 amino acids. From germline, CDR1 is SGDLS and CDR2 YYNGEE. This chain connects TRBV9 to TRBJ1-6; 11 nucleotides line up with TRBD1. This TCR was sampled from a man in his forties with acute or convalescent COVID-19. Sequenced: peripheral blood. The CDR3 region has the DNA TGTGCCAGCAGCCCCGGGACAGGGGGTAGTAATTCACCCCTCCACTTT. It encodes CASSPGTGGSNSPLHF. The complete variable domain, with remaining parts taken from reference TRBV9 and TRBJ1-6, reads DSGVTQTPKHLITATGQRVTLRCSPRSGDLSVYWYQQSLDQGLQFLIQYYNGEERAKGNILERFSAQQFPDLHSELNLSSLELGDSALYFCASSPGTGGSNSPLHFGNGTRLTVT.